Given below is one T cell receptor beta chain in context. No antigen is known for it. This sample was included in a study of cytotoxic CD8 clonotypes in ibrutinib-treated CLL. As for the study in general: In all, about a dozen patients were relapsed/refractory, approximately 15 were treatment-naive and about 18 were IGHV unmutated. Study results and caveats: Clonality showed a rise at ibrutinib response that reversed toward baseline at progression. At baseline, clonality was higher than in age-matched healthy donors and correlated with CD8+ counts.

Data came from immunoSEQ multiplex PCR; TCRdb stores just in-frame clones and leaves some out. The table has tens of thousands of clones, 85% to 90% seen once; the top ten hold under 6%. From germline, CDR1 is MGHRA and CDR2 YSYEKL. The CDR3 spans 18 residues. Trimming pared 2 bases from V and 1 base from J, leaving 18 bases between. Specimen: PBMCs, collected before ibrutinib treatment. The sequence derives from a human donor with chronic lymphocytic leukemia. The V and J genes are TRBV4-1 and TRBJ2-1; D is unclear. CDR3 amino acids: CASSQLQLSVPSYNEQFF. For the CDR3, the DNA is TGCGCCAGCAGCCAACTACAACTGAGCGTCCCTTCCTACAATGAGCAGTTCTTC.